The present T cell receptor beta chain was sequenced within a study of T cells in Graves' hyperthyroidism and ophthalmopathy. The overall study: Pretreatment peripheral blood was obtained at initial diagnosis. Whole-study findings and limits: In validation, the model predicted ophthalmopathy. These predictions came a median roughly 6.5 months before onset. Ophthalmopathy and stable hyperthyroidism were separated by a 13 V-J model.

Amplification of TCR beta CDR3 regions was performed using RNA transcripts as template. TCR CDR3 regions were first amplified by RT-PCR with HTBI primers. MiXCR was run by TCRdb on the multiplex PCR reads, yielding one entry per CDR3 protein. The sample contains roughly 650,000 distinct CDR3 sequences, about 16% of which appear only once. V dropped 3 bases and J dropped 4; count of bases not matched to a gene: 7. CDR1 and CDR2 (germline): SNHLY, FYNNEI. The CDR3 length is 15 residues. Ophthalmopathy cases scored 3 or more on the Clinical Activity Score and 4 or more on NOSPECS grade, with duration below 3 months. Concerning this clonotype: No antigen is known for it.

The genes are TRBV2 and TRBJ1-2, with 8 nucleotides matching TRBD1. This receptor was taken from a woman in her forties with Graves' ophthalmopathy. Sequenced: blood. This CDR3 reads CASSEGAGGSYGYTF. The CDR3 bases are TGTGCCAGCAGTGAGGGGGCAGGGGGCAGCTATGGCTACACCTTC.